This TCR beta chain was captured in a study of blood T cell repertoires in COVID-19 (TCRdb year 2020). For the wider study: Samples from collaborators originated in the United States, Italy and Spain and spanned both the acute and convalescent phases of COVID-19. The material from the prospective study consisted of cDNA or gDNA derived from T cells, B-cell-depleted T cells, or PBMCs. Deeply sampled blood TCRbeta repertoires from subjects exposed to, actively infected with, or recovered from COVID-19 were included in the dataset. The repertoires were made available in a free public database intended to serve as a resource for research on the immune response to SARS-CoV-2. Samples were obtained from the ongoing ImmuneRACE study (first 160 participants) and from some 1,300 subjects provided by 6 global collaborators. The sample metadata nearly always contained a de-identified subject ID, COVID-19 status, age in years and sex. Where HLA class I and class II types were available, the types were taken from metadata supplied by the sample provider, not from assay-based typing. Broad study findings and their caveats: The quantity of clinical and demographic metadata differed by source and by participant and was supplied without curation.

The immunoSEQ Assay, a bias-controlled multiplex PCR, was used to amplify TCRbeta CDR3 regions from genomic DNA. As for how the authors treated the data: Within the assay, amplification of reference gene primers was used to estimate how many nucleated cells each sample contained. Sequence reads were collapsed and filtered to measure the absolute abundance of every unique TCRbeta CDR3 rearrangement. For each sample, productive Simpson clonality was calculated as the square root of Simpson's diversity index across productive rearrangements. The clones in this table, taken by TCRdb from immuneACCESS, are in-frame only. Not every clone is retained; where verified, under half of the shortfall comes from an unresolved V gene, and the cause of the rest is unknown. The V and J calls and clone size are taken from that table; D and trimming were inferred from the DNA. Within this sample are around 76,000 clones, with approximately 80% of them counted one time only. 9.5% to 15% of the sample is held by the ten biggest clonotypes.

One collaborating source in Seattle enrolled patients while the patients were actively infected and followed the patients over time throughout the course of disease. Collaborating institutions collected whole blood in K2EDTA tubes following their own protocols. For TCRbeta analysis, collaborator samples were shipped as frozen whole blood, as isolated PBMCs, or as DNA extracted from either sample type. Points on this clone: This receptor's antigen is unknown. No base quality values were provided; no much bigger clone lies one nucleotide off.

CDR1 and CDR2 (GTSNPN, SVGIG) derive from the germline V gene (reference sequence). The CDR3 runs 14 residues from the cysteine to the phenylalanine. The sequence is cut down to CDR3 DNA, 42 bases in frame from base 1. Unmatched junction bases come to 9, with V trimmed by 4 bases and J by 4 bases. Sequencing used peripheral blood. The chain links TRBV30 with TRBJ1-2; 7 central nucleotides agree with TRBD1. This TCR was recovered from a man aged 45-60 years with COVID-19, enrolled during active disease. The CDR3 protein sequence reads: CAWTGGQRIYGYTF. The DNA sequence is as follows: TGTGCCTGGACAGGGGGACAGAGAATCTATGGCTACACCTTC.